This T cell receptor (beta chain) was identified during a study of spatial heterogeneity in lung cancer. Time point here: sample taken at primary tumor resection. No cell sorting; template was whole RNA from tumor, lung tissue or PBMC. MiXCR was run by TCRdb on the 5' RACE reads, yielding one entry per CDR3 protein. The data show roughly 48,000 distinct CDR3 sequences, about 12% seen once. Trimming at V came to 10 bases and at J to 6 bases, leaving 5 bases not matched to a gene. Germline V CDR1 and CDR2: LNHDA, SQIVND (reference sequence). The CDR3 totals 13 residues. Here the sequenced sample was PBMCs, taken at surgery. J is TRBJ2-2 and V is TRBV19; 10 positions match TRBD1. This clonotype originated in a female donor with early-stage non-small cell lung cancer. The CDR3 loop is CANSGTGAGELFF. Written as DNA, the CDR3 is TGTGCCAATAGCGGGACAGGGGCCGGGGAGCTGTTTTTT.